Following are 2 T cell receptor beta chains from one sample sequenced in a study of blood T cell repertoires in COVID-19. Data came from immunoSEQ multiplex PCR; TCRdb stores just in-frame clones and leaves some out. The data show under 130,000 clones, approximately 81% seen once. Sequencing was performed on peripheral blood. Receptors were obtained from a human donor in a cohort sampled during active COVID-19.

The rearrangement links TRBV5-1 to TRBJ1-1; TRBD1 matches 7 bases. V gave up 7 bases and J gave up 5 bases; unmatched junction bases: 5. Germline V lookup: CDR1 SGHRS, CDR2 YFSETQ. The CDR3 spans 12 residues. CDR3 DNA sequence: TGCGCCAGCCTACAGGGGAGGACTGAAGCTTTCTTT. Its protein product is CASLQGRTEAFF.

This clone was seen just once. The genes are TRBV15 and TRBJ1-1; D not resolved. In germline, CDR1 is LNHNV, CDR2 YYDKDF (reference sequence). There are 15 residues in the CDR3. V gave up 4 bases and J gave up 1 base, with 13 bases separating them. The CDR3 nucleotides read TGTGCCACCAGCAAAGGAGGCCTAGCGAACACTGAAGCTTTCTTT. Translation gives CATSKGGLANTEAFF.